These 9 T cell receptor beta chains came from one sample sequenced in a study of blood T cells in healthy people across ages. A second PCR, run for roughly 6 to 11 cycles, used a sample-barcoded 5' primer plus a J-beta primer mix. TCRdb re-derived calls from the 5' RACE reads in MiXCR, one entry per CDR3 protein. The data hold about 680,000 distinct CDR3 sequences, with around 45% observed a single time. The sequencing sample was made of blood. These receptors came from a woman aged 55-75 years in good health.

The V and J genes are TRBV20-1 and TRBJ2-3; the match to TRBD2 covers 12 bases. Germline V gene sequence: CDR1 DFQATT, CDR2 SNEGSKA (reference sequence). This CDR3 region has 15 residues. V dropped 5 bases and J dropped 1; count of bases not matched to a gene: 4. The CDR3 sequence: CSAQRLAGGTDTQYF. The CDR3 nucleotides read TGCAGTGCTCAACGACTAGCGGGGGGCACAGATACGCAGTATTTT.

The chain employs TRBV4-3 and TRBJ1-2; perhaps TRBD1 as D (6 bases). The CDR3 is made up of 16 amino acids. V lost 1 base and J 5 bases, leaving 17 bases between the germline ends. Germline V gene data show CDR1 as LGHNA and CDR2 as YSLEER. This CDR3 reads CASSQAITGHMYGYTF. In DNA, the CDR3 is TGCGCCAGCAGCCAAGCGATAACGGGACACATGTATGGCTACACCTTC.

This clonotype was detected only a few times. V usage is TRBV2 and J usage is TRBJ1-2; the match to TRBD1 covers 8 bases. This CDR3 has 13 residues. Germline CDR1 and CDR2: SNHLY and FYNNEI. J gave up 7 bases and V 6 bases, and 7 bases lay outside the gene matches. The CDR3 protein is CASRRTGYGGYTF. Written as DNA, the CDR3 is TGTGCCAGCAGGCGGACAGGGTATGGTGGCTACACCTTC.

This chain uses TRBV29-1 with TRBJ2-1; a possible D gene is TRBD2 (6 bases). There are 14 residues in the CDR3. Germline V lookup: CDR1 SQVTM, CDR2 ANQGSEA. Trimming shortened V by 6 bases and J by 10 bases, and 22 bases separated the two germline ends. The DNA of the CDR3 is TGCAGCGTAACTAGCTGGGGCGACTCCTACGAGCAGTTCTTC. Translated, it gives CSVTSWGDSYEQFF.

The rearrangement links TRBV3-1 to TRBJ2-7, with 7 bases that match TRBD2. This CDR3 region has 16 residues. With 2 bases clipped from V and 7 bases from J, the junction kept 14 bases outside the gene matches. Germline V gives CDR1 LGHDT, CDR2 YNNKEL (reference sequence). CDR3 coding DNA: TGTGCCAGCAGCCAATTTGGGACCGGGACTAATGGAGAGCAGTACTTC. It translates to CASSQFGTGTNGEQYF.

V and J are TRBV7-2 and TRBJ2-5, with 11 bases fitting TRBD2. CDR3 length equals 16 residues. V shed 5 bases, J shed 3 bases, and the junction held 8 bases outside the gene matches. Germline CDR1 SGHTA, CDR2 FQGNSA. The CDR3 nucleotides read TGTGCCAGCAGCCGCCAACTGGGACTAGCGGAAGAGACCCAGTACTTC. Its translation: CASSRQLGLAEETQYF.

The chain links TRBV2 to TRBJ2-3, with D perhaps TRBD2 (6 bases). This CDR3 has 15 residues. CDR1 and CDR2 from the germline V gene are SNHLY and FYNNEI. Trimming stripped 7 bases from V and 0 bases from J, with 14 bases between. The CDR3 here is CASNMQGLSTDTQYF. In DNA form, the CDR3 reads TGTGCCAGCAATATGCAGGGACTCAGCACAGATACGCAGTATTTT. Full variable domain (outside the CDR3, taken from reference TRBV2 and TRBJ2-3): EPEVTQTPSHQVTQMGQEVILRCVPISNHLYFYWYRQILGQKVEFLVSFYNNEISEKSEIFDDQFSVERPDGSNFTLKIRSTKLEDSAMYFCASNMQGLSTDTQYFGPGTRLTVL.

This clonotype occurred many times. V usage is TRBV6-5 and J usage is TRBJ2-7; D is perhaps TRBD1 (5 bases). CDR3 length: 16 residues. With 2 bases removed from V and 3 bases from J, the gap between germline ends came to 17 bases. Germline CDR1 and CDR2: MNHEY and SVGAGI. This CDR3 reads CASSYAGQGSGYEQYF. Here the CDR3 DNA reads TGTGCCAGCAGTTACGCTGGACAAGGATCGGGCTACGAGCAGTACTTC.

Here the CDR3 DNA reads TGCAGTGCTAGCCCGGACGCGGGAGCAGGAGAGCAGTACTTC. Amino acid sequence: CSASPDAGAGEQYF. This chain joins TRBV20-1 and TRBJ2-7; 7 bases are shared with TRBD2. The CDR3 loop spans 14 amino acids. The V segment lost 3 bases and the J segment 7 bases; nucleotides outside the gene matches: 12. Germline lookup yields CDR1 DFQATT and CDR2 SNEGSKA (reference sequence).